Given below is one T cell receptor (beta chain) in context. This clone has only one observation. Its binding antigen is unknown. Per-base qualities were not stored, and no clone one base away is much larger. TCRbeta CDR3 regions were amplified from genomic DNA using the immunoSEQ Assay, a bias-controlled multiplex PCR. As for the original processing: The number of nucleated cells in each sample was estimated from the amplification of reference gene primers within the assay. To quantify the absolute abundance of each unique TCRbeta CDR3 rearrangement, sequence reads were collapsed and filtered. For each sample, productive Simpson clonality was calculated by taking the square root of Simpson's diversity index across productive rearrangements. TCRdb limited this immuneACCESS table to in-frame rearrangements with V and J called. A share of clones is missing; checked studies link under half to unresolved V genes, and the rest is unexplained. That table supplies the V and J calls and clone size; D and trimming were determined from the DNA. The sample profile shows some 360,000 clones; around nine tenths of them were found once. Just over 1% of the sample is in the top ten clones.

In the prospective study, participants were roughly 18 to 95 years old, resided in about two dozen geographic areas of the United States, and were enrolled through a virtual design. In the prospective study, participants were assigned to cohorts based on the clinical history participants reported in a screening survey and a study questionnaire. A participant counted as exposed if, within 2 weeks of entering the study, that participant had been in contact with someone who had a PCR-confirmed or clinician-diagnosed COVID-19 case. In the prospective study, mobile phlebotomists collected whole blood, serum and a nasopharyngeal or oropharyngeal swab from each participant. Prospective study participants could optionally give additional blood draws and questionnaires over a roughly 2-month period. Before DNA extraction, blood samples from the prospective study were shipped at room temperature or frozen.

The entry originates in a study of blood T cell repertoires in COVID-19 (TCRdb year 2020). About the study as a whole: Samples covering the acute and convalescent phases of COVID-19 were provided by collaborators in the United States, Italy and Spain. The sample metadata nearly always contained a de-identified subject ID, COVID-19 status, age in years and sex. Samples were obtained from the ongoing ImmuneRACE study (first 160 participants) and from about 1,300 subjects provided by 6 global collaborators. The dataset comprised deeply sampled blood TCRbeta repertoires from subjects exposed to, actively infected with, or recovered from COVID-19. The prospective study material was composed of cDNA or gDNA derived from T cells, B-cell-depleted T cells, or PBMCs. Where available, HLA class I and class II types were obtained from metadata supplied by the sample provider rather than from assay-based typing. The repertoires were released in a freely available public database intended as a resource for research on the immune response to SARS-CoV-2.

V is reduced by 4 bases and J by 2 bases, leaving a spacing of 15 bases between them. Including the terminal cysteine and phenylalanine, the CDR3 comprises 15 residues. Kept here is only the CDR3 DNA, which spans 45 bases and is read in frame from base 1. For CDR1 and CDR2, the germline V gene lists SGDLS and YYNGEE. Points the paper makes about the study in general: How much clinical and demographic metadata was included differed by source and by participant, and the metadata was provided uncurated.

The sequenced sample was PBMCs or T cells enriched from blood (not recorded which). The clonotype originates from a woman aged 25 to 45 who had been exposed to COVID-19. The chain is made from TRBV9 and TRBJ1-2, with TRBD1 as a weak D call on 6 bases. CDR3 reads: CASSPGGAGNYGYTF. The DNA sequence is as follows: TGTGCCAGCAGCCCCGGGGGGGCAGGGAACTATGGCTACACCTTC.